These 17 T cell receptor beta chains share one sample of origin, sequenced in a study of CD8 T cells in ankylosing spondylitis. A single record per CDR3 protein comes from TCRdb applying MiXCR to the 5' RACE reads. The sample carries some 130,000 distinct CDR3 sequences, approximately 7.4% recorded once. Source material: blood, either unsorted or a sorted T cell fraction (not recorded which). The receptors originated from a female donor with ankylosing spondylitis or in good health (not recorded which).

This clonotype was recorded a few times. This may arise from a read error, as a much more abundant clone is one base away. CDR3 sequence: CASSLDAGHTGEPFF. The CDR3 DNA follows: TGCGCCAGCAGCTTGGATGCAGGTCACACCGGGGAGCCGTTTTTT. The chain is built from TRBV5-1 and TRBJ2-2; maybe TRBD2 (5 bases). The CDR3 has 15 amino acids. CDR1 SGHRS and CDR2 YFSETQ come from the germline V gene.

This clonotype was found many times. The rearrangement uses TRBV7-9 and TRBJ2-5; a possible D gene is TRBD1 (5 bases). Germline-derived CDR1 and CDR2 are SEHNR and FQNEAQ (reference sequence). Trimming removed 9 bases at V and 5 bases at J, with 10 bases between. This CDR3 spans 11 amino acids. The CDR3 loop is CASGAGETQYF. The CDR3 nucleotides are TGTGCCAGTGGGGCCGGGGAGACCCAGTACTTC.

This clonotype has at least ten counts. This sequence joins TRBV3-1 and TRBJ2-5, with TRBD2 identical over 9 bases. In germline, CDR1 is LGHDT, CDR2 YNNKEL (reference sequence). V shed 1 base and J 2 bases; nucleotides not matched to a gene: 2. This CDR3 contains 15 residues. The CDR3 nucleotides read TGTGCCAGCAGCCAAGCCAGCGGGGGGCAAGAGACCCAGTACTTC. Amino acids: CASSQASGGQETQYF.

The sample holds a few counts of this clonotype. The chain recombines TRBV30 with TRBJ2-3; D is undetermined. Per the germline V gene, CDR1 is GTSNPN and CDR2 is SVGIG (reference sequence). The length of the CDR3 is 12 residues. Trimming stripped 5 bases from V and 6 bases from J, with 12 bases between. The CDR3 coding sequence is TGTGCCTGGGGCCTTGGTCCGGATACGCAGTATTTT. Protein sequence: CAWGLGPDTQYF.

This clonotype showed up just a few times. V gene TRBV6-1 combines with J gene TRBJ1-1; the D gene is possibly TRBD1 (5 bases). The V gene lost 2 bases and the J gene lost 8 bases, with 15 bases spanning the gap. Germline V lookup: CDR1 MNHNS, CDR2 SASEGT. CDR3 length equals 14 residues. The DNA of the CDR3 is TGTGCCAGCAGTGAAAGAATGGGGCCGCGGGAAGCTTTCTTT. Protein product: CASSERMGPREAFF.

This clonotype was detected ten times or more. This sequence joins TRBV5-1 and TRBJ1-4; tentative D call: TRBD1 (5 bases). Germline V CDR1 and CDR2: SGHRS, YFSETQ. This CDR3 comprises 14 residues. Trimming removed 3 bases at V and 7 bases at J, with 13 bases between. The CDR3 region is CASSSTARGEKLFF. The CDR3 DNA sequence: TGCGCCAGCAGCTCGACAGCGAGGGGTGAAAAACTGTTTTTT. Combining the CDR3 with reference TRBV5-1 and TRBJ1-4 gives the whole variable domain KAGVTQTPRYLIKTRGQQVTLSCSPISGHRSVSWYQQTPGQGLQFLFEYFSETQRNKGNFPGRFSGRQFSNSRSEMNVSTLELGDSALYLCASSSTARGEKLFFGSGTQLSVL.

There are many counts of this clonotype. This rearrangement joins TRBV5-1 to TRBJ2-1; 11 nucleotides align to TRBD2. V trimming: 0 bases; J trimming: 4 bases; junction bases outside the gene matches: 3. Germline CDR1 and CDR2: SGHRS and YFSETQ. The CDR3 runs 16 residues. CDR3 in DNA: TGCGCCAGCAGCTTGGATAGCGGGGGGGCTTACAATGAGCAGTTCTTC. Amino acids: CASSLDSGGAYNEQFF.

The sample holds many counts of this clonotype. The rearrangement uses TRBV12-3 or TRBV12-4 and TRBJ2-5, with a tentative D call TRBD2 (5 bases). The V end was cut by 7 bases, the J end by 2 bases, with 11 bases between. The CDR3 is 13 amino acids. CDR3 protein: CASTEGLQETQYF. Written as DNA, the CDR3 is TGTGCCAGCACCGAAGGACTGCAAGAGACCCAGTACTTC.

This clonotype occurred once. A much larger clone is a single base away; this may be a read error. The chain is built from TRBV7-8 and TRBJ1-3, with TRBD1 as a possible D gene (6 bases). Trimming removed 6 bases from V and 2 bases from J, with 11 bases in between. The CDR3 contains 14 residues. The germline V gene encodes CDR1 SGHVS and CDR2 FQNEAQ. CDR3 sequence (DNA): TGTGCCAGCAGTTCGGCAGGGGCTGGAAACACCATATATTTT. Its translation: CASSSAGAGNTIYF.

This clonotype was detected many times. The chain has TRBV3-1 and TRBJ2-1; D is undetermined. CDR3 length equals 11 residues. Looked up from germline, CDR1 is LGHDT and CDR2 is YNNKEL (reference sequence). Trimming took 2 bases from V and 9 from J, leaving 5 bases between them. The CDR3 DNA is TGTGCCAGCAGCCAATCTACTGAGCAGTTCTTC. Translating gives CASSQSTEQFF.

This clonotype has ten or more counts. The rearrangement joins TRBV7-2 to TRBJ2-7; 8 bases match TRBD1. CDR1 and CDR2 from the germline V gene are SGHTA and FQGNSA. The CDR3 has 14 residues. The V and J ends lost 6 bases and 3 bases, in that order; junction bases with no gene match: 7. This CDR3 reads CASRPFDRGYEQYF. The DNA for the CDR3 is TGTGCCAGCAGGCCCTTCGACAGGGGCTACGAGCAGTACTTC.

This chain uses TRBV5-3 with TRBJ2-1, with D unresolved. TRBV5-3 carries the ORF label, with uncertain function. This CDR3 contains 14 residues. Trimming took 4 bases from V and 4 from J, leaving 12 bases between them. CDR3 protein: CARSPGLGYNEQFF. CDR3 coding DNA: TGTGCCAGAAGCCCGGGCCTCGGGTACAATGAGCAGTTCTTC.

With respect to this clonotype: A junction boundary mismatches the germline segment, possibly from a read error. This sequence joins TRBV7-7 and TRBJ2-1; D possibly uses TRBD1 or TRBD2 (5 bases each). Germline-derived CDR1 and CDR2 are SSHAT and FNYEAQ (reference sequence). The CDR3 length is 13 residues. CDR3 nucleotide sequence: TGTGCTAGCAGCTTTAACCGGGACGAAAAGCAGTTCTTC. It encodes CASSFNRDEKQFF.

This clonotype was seen ten or more times. This chain connects TRBV12-3 or TRBV12-4 to TRBJ1-1; TRBD1 might be the D (5 bases). Trimming stripped 5 bases from V and 12 bases from J, with 25 bases between. This CDR3 has 15 residues. The CDR3 DNA reads TGTGCCAGCAGTCCTCGCCTGGAGGTCCGGACATCGCCTTTCTTT. Amino acid sequence: CASSPRLEVRTSPFF.

This clonotype was observed at least ten times. The chain has TRBV7-2 and TRBJ1-5; 9 bases align to TRBD1. The length of the CDR3 is 15 residues. J gave up 6 bases and V 6 bases, and 9 bases lay outside the gene matches. CDR1 SGHTA and CDR2 FQGNSA come from the germline V gene. CDR3 protein: CASRPTGGLAQPQHF. The CDR3 DNA reads TGTGCCAGCAGACCTACAGGGGGCTTGGCTCAGCCCCAGCATTTT.

Ten or more counts support this clonotype. The rearrangement joins TRBV20-1 to TRBJ1-4, with D unresolved. Trimming removed 2 bases from V and 5 bases from J, with 12 bases in between. Germline V CDR1 and CDR2: DFQATT, SNEGSKA (reference sequence). The CDR3 runs 14 residues. The CDR3 loop is CSARSDDLNEKLFF. The CDR3 DNA follows: TGCAGTGCTAGATCTGACGACCTAAATGAAAAACTGTTTTTT.

This clonotype has just a few counts. The J gene is TRBJ1-5, the V gene TRBV4-3; D uncertain. The V gene's germline CDR1 is LGHNA and CDR2 YSLEER. The V end was cut by 0 bases, the J end by 5 bases, with 14 bases between. This CDR3 is 16 amino acids long. This CDR3 reads CASSQDAGVAYQPQHF. CDR3 DNA: TGCGCCAGCAGCCAAGATGCGGGAGTCGCCTATCAGCCCCAGCATTTT.